The 30 T cell receptor beta chains below were found in one sample sequenced in a study of T-cell reconstitution after alpha-beta-depleted transplantation in children. The authors prepared the TCRbeta library with unique molecular identifiers. TCRdb redid the calling of the PCR reads with MiXCR, one entry per CDR3 protein. The profile shows 400,000 to 450,000 distinct CDR3 sequences, roughly two fifths of them singletons. The sample consisted of PBMCs, taken before TCRalphabeta/CD19-depleted stem cell transplant. The origin of the receptors is a girl aged 2-9 years with aplastic anemia, due to receive a stem cell transplant.

This clonotype was detected many times. The chain links TRBV6-1 to TRBJ2-1; 15 bases align to TRBD2. Germline values: CDR1 MNHNS, CDR2 SASEGT. The CDR3 totals 15 residues. Unmatched junction bases numbered 2, after V lost 4 bases and J lost 7 bases. The CDR3 region has the DNA TGTGCCAGCAGTGGGGGACTAGCGGGAGGAAATGAGCAGTTCTTC. This sequence encodes CASSGGLAGGNEQFF.

V and J are TRBV12-3 or TRBV12-4 and TRBJ1-2; no firm D call. Deletions cut 2 bases from V and 4 bases from J, with 8 bases between. The CDR3 runs 13 residues. The CDR3 reads CASSLSVAYGYTF. CDR3 DNA: TGTGCCAGCAGTTTATCGGTAGCCTATGGCTACACCTTC.

CDR3 protein: CASKPGDREEKETQYF. In nucleotides, the CDR3 is TGTGCCAGCAAACCTGGTGACAGGGAGGAGAAAGAGACCCAGTACTTC. The chain joins TRBV6-1 to TRBJ2-5; perhaps TRBD1 as D (7 bases). V was clipped by 7 bases and J by 3 bases, with 21 bases between them. Germline V gene data show CDR1 as MNHNS and CDR2 as SASEGT. The CDR3 length is 16 residues.

This clonotype has just a few counts. Germline is not matched at one junction end, which may reflect a read error. The V gene is TRBV20-1, the J gene TRBJ1-2; TRBD1 matches 11 bases. Per germline, CDR1 DFQATT and CDR2 SNEGSKA (reference sequence). The CDR3 is 21 residues long. DNA of the CDR3: TGCTGTGCTAGAGATCTGGGGCCCAAACCGGGACAGGGGGACCTTAACTATGGCTACACCTTC. Amino acid sequence: CCARDLGPKPGQGDLNYGYTF.

This clonotype appeared a few times. CDR3 loop: CASSLLKGSPLHF. The CDR3 DNA sequence: TGTGCCAGCAGCCTTCTAAAGGGTTCACCCCTCCACTTT. The chain carries TRBV4-2 and TRBJ1-6; D is uncertain. Per the germline V gene, CDR1 is LGHNA and CDR2 is YNFKEQ. V shed 4 bases and J shed 9 bases, with 10 bases lying between them. This CDR3 spans 13 amino acids.

This clonotype came up many times. The V call is TRBV12-5, the J call TRBJ2-7; 10 bases align to TRBD2. The CDR3 totals 14 residues. After removal of 6 bases from V and 5 bases from J, the junction contained 7 bases not matched to a gene. Germline V gene data show CDR1 as LGHNT and CDR2 as FRNRAP. CDR3 protein: CASGLAGGRDEQYF. The CDR3 DNA is TGTGCTAGTGGCTTAGCGGGAGGCAGGGACGAGCAGTACTTC.

The V gene is TRBV20-1, the J gene TRBJ1-1; 7 bases line up with TRBD1. CDR3 length equals 14 residues. V lost 0 bases to trimming and J lost 0 bases; unmatched junction nucleotides: 1. CDR1 DFQATT and CDR2 SNEGSKA come from the germline V gene (reference sequence). The CDR3 reads CSAREGTVNTEAFF. In DNA, the CDR3 is TGCAGTGCTAGAGAAGGGACAGTGAACACTGAAGCTTTCTTT.

The chain uses TRBV20-1 and TRBJ1-5; D not resolved. The V end lost 0 bases, the J end lost 3 bases, and 9 bases lay between the germline ends. CDR1 is DFQATT, CDR2 SNEGSKA, per germline (reference sequence). The CDR3 covers 14 residues. The CDR3 DNA follows: TGCAGTGCTAGAGATAGTCAGCTCAATCAGCCCCAGCATTTT. Protein sequence: CSARDSQLNQPQHF.

The sample holds a few counts of this clonotype. The chain joins TRBV12-3 or TRBV12-4 to TRBJ1-5, with D uncertain. The V gene lost 0 bases and the J gene lost 7 bases, with 7 bases spanning the gap. The CDR3 length is 13 residues. The CDR3 DNA follows: TGTGCCAGCAGTTTAGCGCGAGCCCAGCCCCAGCATTTT. Translating gives CASSLARAQPQHF.

This chain joins TRBV5-1 and TRBJ2-4; D ambiguous. V was pared by 2 bases and J by 8 bases, with 11 bases between. CDR3 size: 13 residues. Germline V gene lookup returns CDR1 SGHRS and CDR2 YFSETQ. The CDR3 nucleotides are TGCGCCAGCAGCTTTGAAGGGCTGGACATTCAGTACTTC. Protein product: CASSFEGLDIQYF.

DNA of the CDR3: TGCGCCAGCAGCTTGGTCGCGGTTGGTAGAGCTGAAGCTTTCTTT. Encoded protein: CASSLVAVGRAEAFF. This chain connects TRBV5-1 to TRBJ1-1; no definite D call. Per germline, CDR1 SGHRS and CDR2 YFSETQ. The germline V and J ends were trimmed by 0 bases and 6 bases, with 15 bases remaining between them. The CDR3 has 15 residues.

This clonotype was counted at least ten times. V usage is TRBV7-3 and J usage is TRBJ2-1; either TRBD1 or TRBD2 may supply D (5 bases each). Between the trimmed V and J ends, which lost 5 bases and 7 bases, there was a span of 21 bases. Germline V gives CDR1 SGHTA, CDR2 FQGTGA. The CDR3 totals 16 residues. The CDR3 DNA sequence: TGTGCCAGCAGCAAGACCGGGACCCATGCAGGGAATGAGCAGTTCTTC. Translated, it gives CASSKTGTHAGNEQFF.

This clonotype was observed a few times. This rearrangement joins TRBV11-2 to TRBJ2-3; D perhaps matches TRBD2 (6 bases). CDR3 length: 14 residues. Trimming stripped 4 bases from V and 2 bases from J, with 10 bases between. CDR1 and CDR2 (germline): SGHAT, FQNNGV. CDR3 nucleotides: TGTGCCAGCAGCTGGCGCGGGAACACAGATACGCAGTATTTT. Translating gives CASSWRGNTDTQYF.

The chain combines TRBV13 with TRBJ1-1; D is unclear. This CDR3 is built from 15 residues. The ends were cut back, 0 bases at V and 4 bases at J, with 12 bases in the middle. Looked up from germline, CDR1 is PRHDT and CDR2 is FYEKMQ (reference sequence). The CDR3 DNA is TGTGCCAGCAGCTTAGGAGCGGGAATGGGCACTGAAGCTTTCTTT. It encodes CASSLGAGMGTEAFF.

This clonotype was recorded at least ten times. This chain connects TRBV20-1 to TRBJ1-1; D is unclear. The V gene's germline CDR1 is DFQATT and CDR2 SNEGSKA (reference sequence). Between the trimmed V and J ends, which lost 1 base and 4 bases, there was a span of 10 bases. The CDR3 has 13 amino acids. Here the CDR3 reads CSARGRVTTEAFF. The CDR3 DNA follows: TGCAGTGCTAGAGGGAGGGTTACCACTGAAGCTTTCTTT.

This clonotype has a count of ten or more. One end of the junction does not line up with germline, which may come from a read error. CDR3 nucleotides: TGTGCCAGCAGCAGGGACAGTAACTATGGCTACACCTTC. Its translation is CASSRDSNYGYTF. The J gene is TRBJ1-2, the V gene TRBV5-1; 7 bases agree with TRBD1. CDR1 SGHRS and CDR2 YFSETQ come from the germline V gene. This CDR3 has 13 residues.

The chain links TRBV4-1 to TRBJ2-7, with D uncertain. The germline V gene encodes CDR1 MGHRA and CDR2 YSYEKL. V dropped 1 base and J dropped 0 bases, with 7 bases sitting between them. The CDR3 is made up of 14 amino acids. The DNA of the CDR3 is TGCGCCAGCAGCCAAGCCCAATCCTCCTACGAGCAGTACTTC. Translated: CASSQAQSSYEQYF.

The V call is TRBV10-3, the J call TRBJ2-1; TRBD2 is a possible D gene (6 bases). Germline-derived CDR1 and CDR2 are ENHRY and SYGVKD. V was clipped by 8 bases and J by 5 bases, with 16 bases between them. The CDR3 totals 14 residues. For the CDR3, the DNA is TGTGCCATCCTAGCCGGGACTGCCAACAATGAGCAGTTCTTC. It is translated as CAILAGTANNEQFF.

This clonotype came up a few times. The V call is TRBV20-1, the J call TRBJ2-7; 10 bases match TRBD1. The germline CDR1 and CDR2 sequences are DFQATT and SNEGSKA (reference sequence). The CDR3 totals 12 residues. J lost 7 bases, V lost 3 bases, and 3 bases had no gene match. The CDR3 loop reads CSARDRGSEQYF. The CDR3 coding sequence is TGCAGTGCTAGGGACAGGGGGAGTGAGCAGTACTTC.

This clonotype was observed a handful of times. This chain uses TRBV7-8 with TRBJ2-7; no firm D call. The CDR3 contains 11 residues. The V gene lost 4 bases and the J gene lost 6 bases, with 7 bases spanning the gap. CDR1 is SGHVS and CDR2 is FQNEAQ in the germline V gene. Here the CDR3 reads CASSSPTEQYF. Written as DNA, the CDR3 is TGTGCCAGCAGCTCACCAACCGAGCAGTACTTC.

The chain is built from TRBV6-5 and TRBJ1-1; tentative D call: TRBD1 (6 bases). This CDR3 spans 15 amino acids. V dropped 0 bases and J dropped 4 bases, with 12 bases sitting between them. Germline V CDR1 and CDR2: MNHEY, SVGAGI. The CDR3 DNA sequence: TGTGCCAGCAGTTACTCCACCGAGGGGGGCACTGAAGCTTTCTTT. Amino acid sequence: CASSYSTEGGTEAFF.

The V gene is TRBV5-1, the J gene TRBJ2-1; D is unresolved. V was shortened by 0 bases and J by 3 bases, with 7 bases between the two germline ends. The V gene's germline CDR1 is SGHRS and CDR2 YFSETQ. This CDR3 has 14 amino acids. The CDR3 region is CASSLGQNYNEQFF. For the CDR3, the DNA is TGCGCCAGCAGCTTGGGACAAAACTACAATGAGCAGTTCTTC.

This rearrangement joins TRBV10-3 to TRBJ2-2; tentatively, D is TRBD1 (6 bases). Germline V gives CDR1 ENHRY, CDR2 SYGVKD. The length of the CDR3 is 15 residues. Trimming removed 10 bases from V and 7 bases from J, with 22 bases in between. This chain's CDR3 is CATEDSHLQGGELFF. As DNA, the CDR3 is TGTGCCACCGAGGACAGCCACCTACAGGGCGGGGAGCTGTTTTTT.

The genes are TRBV29-1 and TRBJ1-3; no clear D. Looked up from germline, CDR1 is SQVTM and CDR2 is ANQGSEA. This CDR3 region has 13 residues. V was clipped by 8 bases and J by 6 bases, with 17 bases between them. The CDR3 region has the DNA TGCAGCCACTTGACCCCAGGCATAAACACCATATATTTT. Its protein product is CSHLTPGINTIYF.

The gene calls are TRBV20-1 and TRBJ2-1; possibly TRBD2 for D (7 bases). Trimming took 6 bases from V and 8 from J, leaving 20 bases between them. The CDR3 consists of 14 residues. Per germline, CDR1 DFQATT and CDR2 SNEGSKA (reference sequence). CDR3 protein: CSAPLAGALDEQFF. The CDR3 DNA follows: TGCAGTGCCCCTCTGGCGGGGGCCTTAGATGAGCAGTTCTTC.

This clonotype occurred many times. This chain connects TRBV5-1 to TRBJ2-2; unclear D gene. This CDR3 region has 15 residues. From germline, CDR1 is SGHRS and CDR2 YFSETQ. Trimming took off 0 bases at V and 4 bases at J, with 10 bases between the two ends. In nucleotides, the CDR3 is TGCGCCAGCAGCTTGGTTGGCCTCATCACCGGGGAGCTGTTTTTT. Protein product: CASSLVGLITGELFF.

The rearrangement joins TRBV29-1 to TRBJ1-2; a weak D match, TRBD1 (5 bases). The CDR3 is 12 amino acids. Germline CDR1 SQVTM, CDR2 ANQGSEA. V was shortened by 7 bases and J by 4 bases, with 13 bases between the two germline ends. In nucleotides, the CDR3 is TGCAGCGCTGCCGGGGGACCCTATGGCTACACCTTC. Residues: CSAAGGPYGYTF.

The gene calls are TRBV20-1 and TRBJ2-3; 13 nucleotides line up with TRBD2. With 5 bases clipped from V and 4 bases from J, the junction kept 9 bases outside the gene matches. The CDR3 spans 16 residues. Germline CDR1 is DFQATT and CDR2 is SNEGSKA (reference sequence). CDR3 sequence reads: CSAALTSGGRADTQYF. The CDR3 DNA sequence: TGCAGTGCTGCCCTGACTAGCGGGGGGCGCGCAGATACGCAGTATTTT.

This clonotype has at least ten counts. The chain joins TRBV11-2 to TRBJ1-4; D uncertain. The CDR3 has 15 residues. V was pared by 5 bases and J by 5 bases, with 15 bases between. CDR1 is SGHAT and CDR2 is FQNNGV in the germline V gene. The CDR3 region is CASSPPGLSNEKLFF. In DNA, the CDR3 is TGTGCCAGCAGCCCCCCGGGATTATCGAATGAAAAACTGTTTTTT.

The V and J genes are TRBV11-2 and TRBJ2-5, with D unresolved. Trimming removed 5 bases from V and 5 bases from J, with 15 bases in between. CDR3 length equals 14 residues. CDR1 SGHAT and CDR2 FQNNGV come from the germline V gene. The CDR3 protein is CASSGNSRTETQYF. CDR3 sequence (DNA): TGTGCCAGCAGCGGAAACTCAAGGACGGAGACCCAGTACTTC.